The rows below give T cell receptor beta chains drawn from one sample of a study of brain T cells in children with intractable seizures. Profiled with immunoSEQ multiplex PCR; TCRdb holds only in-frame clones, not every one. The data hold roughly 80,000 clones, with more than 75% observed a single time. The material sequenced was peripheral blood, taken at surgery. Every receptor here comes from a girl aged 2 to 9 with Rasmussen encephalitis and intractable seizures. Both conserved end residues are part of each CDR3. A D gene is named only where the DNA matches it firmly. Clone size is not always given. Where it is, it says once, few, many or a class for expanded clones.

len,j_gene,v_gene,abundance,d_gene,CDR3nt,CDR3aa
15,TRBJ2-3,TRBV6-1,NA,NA,TGTGCCAGCAGTGAAATAGAGATTAGCAGCTATACGCAGTATTTT,CASSEIEISSYTQYF
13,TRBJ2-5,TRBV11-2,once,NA,TGTGCCAGCAGCTTAACGATCCAAGAGACCCAGTACTTC,CASSLTIQETQYF
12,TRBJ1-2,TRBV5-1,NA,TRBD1,TGCGCCAGCCATACAGGGGACTATGGCTACACCTTC,CASHTGDYGYTF
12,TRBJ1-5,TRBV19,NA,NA,TGTGCCAGTAGGGGGGGTGATCAGCCCCAGCATTTT,CASRGGDQPQHF
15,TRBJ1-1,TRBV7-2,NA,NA,TGTGCCAGCAGCTTAGCGTCGGAATTCCGCACTGAAGCTTTCTTT,CASSLASEFRTEAFF
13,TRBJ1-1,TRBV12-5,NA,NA,TGTGCTAGTGGTTCTGGTGTTAACACTGAAGCTTTCTTT,CASGSGVNTEAFF
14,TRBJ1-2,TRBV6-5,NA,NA,TGTGCCAGCAGGCGACAACAGGGTAGGGATGGCTACACCTTC,CASRRQQGRDGYTF
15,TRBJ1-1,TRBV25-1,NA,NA,TGTGCCAGCAGTGACTCTCGGCCTCGGAACACTGAAGCTTTCTTT,CASSDSRPRNTEAFF
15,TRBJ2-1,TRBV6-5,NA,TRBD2,TGTGCCAGTCAATTACTAGCGACTGCCTACAATGAGCAGTTCTTC,CASQLLATAYNEQFF
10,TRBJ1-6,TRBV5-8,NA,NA,TGTGCCAGCAGCTTAGTCCCCCTCCACTTT,CASSLVPLHF
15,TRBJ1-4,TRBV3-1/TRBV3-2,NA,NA,TGTGCCAGCAGCCCAAAGGGGCGCGGATATGAAAAACTGTTTTTT,CASSPKGRGYEKLFF
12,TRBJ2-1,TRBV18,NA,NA,TGTGCCAGCTCACCTAGCGGTAATGAGCAGTTCTTC,CASSPSGNEQFF
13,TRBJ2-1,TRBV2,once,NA,TGTGCCAGCAGTGCCTACAAGGACAATGAGCAGTTCTTC,CASSAYKDNEQFF
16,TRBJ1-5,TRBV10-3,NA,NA,TGTGCCATCAGTGAGACCACAGGGCTCGGCAATCAGCCCCAGCATTTT,CAISETTGLGNQPQHF
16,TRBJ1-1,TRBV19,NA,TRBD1,TGTGCCAGTATTCCCCGGGACAGGGGGCAAGAGACTGAAGCTTTCTTT,CASIPRDRGQETEAFF
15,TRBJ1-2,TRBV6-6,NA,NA,TGTGCCAGCAGTTACTCAGGGGGACCGATGGGTGGCTACACCTTC,CASSYSGGPMGGYTF
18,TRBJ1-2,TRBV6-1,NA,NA,TGTGCCAGCAGTGAAGGGGAGGGTTTAGGGTATCGTCACTATGGCTACACCTTC,CASSEGEGLGYRHYGYTF
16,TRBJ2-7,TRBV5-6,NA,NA,TGTGCCAGCAGCTTGGCCGGGACACCGCCCACCTACGAGCAGTACTTC,CASSLAGTPPTYEQYF
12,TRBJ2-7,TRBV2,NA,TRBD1,TGTGCCAGCGGGACAGGGTTCTTCGAGCAGTACTTC,CASGTGFFEQYF
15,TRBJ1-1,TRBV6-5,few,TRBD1,TGTGCCAGCAGTTCCCCGGGCAGGGGGCACACTGAAGCTTTCTTT,CASSSPGRGHTEAFF
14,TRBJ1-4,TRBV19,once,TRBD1,TGTGCCAGTAGTGGAGGGACAGGGGACGAAAAACTGTTTTTT,CASSGGTGDEKLFF
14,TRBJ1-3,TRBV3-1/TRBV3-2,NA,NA,TGTGCCAGCAGCCCTACAGGATCTGGAAACACCATATATTTT,CASSPTGSGNTIYF
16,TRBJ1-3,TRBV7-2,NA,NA,TGTGCCAGCAGCTTAACTGAGGGGCTATCTGGAAACACCATATATTTT,CASSLTEGLSGNTIYF
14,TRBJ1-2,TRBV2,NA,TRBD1,TGTGCCAGCAGTGAGGGGAGGGGGCGGTATGGCTACACCTTC,CASSEGRGRYGYTF
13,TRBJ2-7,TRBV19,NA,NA,TGTGCCAGTAGTCCCTCAACCTCCTACGAGCAGTACTTC,CASSPSTSYEQYF
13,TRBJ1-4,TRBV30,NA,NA,TGTGCCTGGTCGGGCAGAATGGGGGAAAAACTGTTTTTT,CAWSGRMGEKLFF
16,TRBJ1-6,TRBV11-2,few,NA,TGTGCCAGCAGCTTAGTCAGGGGTCGAGGTAATTCACCCCTCCACTTT,CASSLVRGRGNSPLHF
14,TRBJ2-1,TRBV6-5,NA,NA,TGTGCCAGCAGTCGGGACCGCTCCTACAATGAGCAGTTCTTC,CASSRDRSYNEQFF
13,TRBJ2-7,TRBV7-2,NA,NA,TGTGCCAGCAGTTTCGAGTACAGCGCCGAGCAGTACTTC,CASSFEYSAEQYF
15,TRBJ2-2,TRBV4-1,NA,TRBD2,TGCGCCAGCAGGCGGGAGGGCCAGGACACCGGGGAGCTGTTTTTT,CASRREGQDTGELFF
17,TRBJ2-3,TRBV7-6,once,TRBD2,TGTGCCAGCAGCGCCTACCCTAGCGGAGCTAGCACAGATACGCAGTATTTT,CASSAYPSGASTDTQYF
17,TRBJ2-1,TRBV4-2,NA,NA,TGTGCCAGCAGCCAAGATCCTAGCGTTGGCCGGGGCAATGAGCAGTTCTTC,CASSQDPSVGRGNEQFF
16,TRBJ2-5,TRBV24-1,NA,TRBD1,TGTGCCACCAGTGCCAAGACAGGGGGATTACAAGAGACCCAGTACTTC,CATSAKTGGLQETQYF
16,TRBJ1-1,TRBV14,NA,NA,TGTGCCAGCAGCCAAGACAACGCCAGGAGGAACACTGAAGCTTTCTTT,CASSQDNARRNTEAFF
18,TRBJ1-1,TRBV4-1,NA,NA,TGCGCCAGCAGCCAAGAGCGGGACACAATCGGGGGGAACACTGAAGCTTTCTTT,CASSQERDTIGGNTEAFF
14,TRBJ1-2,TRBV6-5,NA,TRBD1,TGTGCCAGCATGTCGACAGGGGGCATCTATGGCTACACCTTC,CASMSTGGIYGYTF
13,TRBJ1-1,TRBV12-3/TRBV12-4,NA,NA,TGTGCCAGCAGTTTTACAGACAACACTGAAGCTTTCTTT,CASSFTDNTEAFF
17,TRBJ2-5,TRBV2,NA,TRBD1,TGTGCCAGCAGTGACCAGGGACAGGCGCGCCACCAAGAGACCCAGTACTTC,CASSDQGQARHQETQYF
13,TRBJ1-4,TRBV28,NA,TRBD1,TGTGCCAGCAGGTTGACAGGGACCGAAAAACTGTTTTTT,CASRLTGTEKLFF
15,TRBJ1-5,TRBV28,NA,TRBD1,TGTGCCACTCATCGCCGGGACAGGGCCGGGCAGCCCCAGCATTTT,CATHRRDRAGQPQHF